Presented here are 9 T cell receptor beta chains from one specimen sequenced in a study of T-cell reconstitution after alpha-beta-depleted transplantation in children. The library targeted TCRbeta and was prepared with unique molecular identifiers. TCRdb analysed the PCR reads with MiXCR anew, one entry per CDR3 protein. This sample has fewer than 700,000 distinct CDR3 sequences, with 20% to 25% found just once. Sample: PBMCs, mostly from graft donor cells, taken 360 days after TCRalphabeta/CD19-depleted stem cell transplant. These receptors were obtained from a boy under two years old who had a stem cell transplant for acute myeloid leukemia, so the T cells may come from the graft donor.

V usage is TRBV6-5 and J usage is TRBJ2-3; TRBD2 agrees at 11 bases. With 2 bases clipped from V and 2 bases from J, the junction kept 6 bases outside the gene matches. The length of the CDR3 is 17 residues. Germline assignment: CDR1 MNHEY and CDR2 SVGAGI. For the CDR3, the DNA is TGTGCCAGCAGTTACGAGGCTAGCGGGGGGTACACAGATACGCAGTATTTT. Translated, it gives CASSYEASGGYTDTQYF.

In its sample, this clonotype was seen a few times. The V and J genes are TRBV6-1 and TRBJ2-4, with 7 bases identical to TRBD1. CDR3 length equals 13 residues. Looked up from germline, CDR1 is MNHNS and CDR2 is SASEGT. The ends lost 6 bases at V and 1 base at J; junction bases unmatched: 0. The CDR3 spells CASRGQAKNIQYF. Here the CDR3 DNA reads TGTGCCAGCAGGGGACAGGCCAAAAACATTCAGTACTTC.

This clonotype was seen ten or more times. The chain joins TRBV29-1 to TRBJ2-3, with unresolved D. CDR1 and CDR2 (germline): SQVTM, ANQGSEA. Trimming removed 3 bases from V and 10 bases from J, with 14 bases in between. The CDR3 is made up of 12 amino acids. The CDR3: CSVDGWGIAQYF. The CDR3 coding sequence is TGCAGCGTTGACGGATGGGGAATCGCGCAGTATTTT.

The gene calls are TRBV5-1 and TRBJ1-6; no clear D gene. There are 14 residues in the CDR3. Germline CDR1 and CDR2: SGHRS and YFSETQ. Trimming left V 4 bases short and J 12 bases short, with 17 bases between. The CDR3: CASSLGNARGPLHF. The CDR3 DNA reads TGCGCCAGCAGCCTCGGGAACGCTCGGGGACCCCTCCACTTT.

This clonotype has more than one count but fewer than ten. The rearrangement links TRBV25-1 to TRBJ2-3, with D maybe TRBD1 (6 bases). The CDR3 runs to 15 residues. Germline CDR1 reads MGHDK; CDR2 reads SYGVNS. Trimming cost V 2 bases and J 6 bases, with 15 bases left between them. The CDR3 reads CASSEDLTGLDTQYF. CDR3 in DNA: TGTGCCAGCAGTGAAGATCTCACAGGGTTGGATACGCAGTATTTT.

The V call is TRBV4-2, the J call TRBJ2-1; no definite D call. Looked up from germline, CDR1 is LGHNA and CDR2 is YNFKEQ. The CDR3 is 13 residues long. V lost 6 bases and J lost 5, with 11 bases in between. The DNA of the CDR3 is TGTGCCAGCAGGGGAAAGTTAGACAATGAGCAGTTCTTC. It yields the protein CASRGKLDNEQFF.

The CDR3 sequence: CASSHAKETQYF. In DNA, the CDR3 is TGCGCCAGCAGCCATGCCAAAGAGACCCAGTACTTC. This rearrangement joins TRBV5-1 to TRBJ2-5; no clear D. The CDR3 length is 12 residues. Germline V gene data show CDR1 as SGHRS and CDR2 as YFSETQ. V shed 4 bases and J shed 3 bases, with 7 bases lying between them.

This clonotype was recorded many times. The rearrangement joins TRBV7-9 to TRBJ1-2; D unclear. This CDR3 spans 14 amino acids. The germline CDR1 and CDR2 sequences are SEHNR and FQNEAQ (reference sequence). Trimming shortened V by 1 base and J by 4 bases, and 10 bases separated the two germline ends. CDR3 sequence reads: CASSLENSIYGYTF. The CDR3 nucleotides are TGTGCCAGCAGCTTAGAGAACAGCATCTATGGCTACACCTTC.

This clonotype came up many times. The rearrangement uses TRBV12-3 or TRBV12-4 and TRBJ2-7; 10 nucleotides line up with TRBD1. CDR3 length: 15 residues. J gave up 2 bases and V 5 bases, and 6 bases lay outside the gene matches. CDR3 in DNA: TGTGCCAGCAGTCTCCACGGACAGGGGGCCTACGAGCAGTACTTC. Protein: CASSLHGQGAYEQYF.